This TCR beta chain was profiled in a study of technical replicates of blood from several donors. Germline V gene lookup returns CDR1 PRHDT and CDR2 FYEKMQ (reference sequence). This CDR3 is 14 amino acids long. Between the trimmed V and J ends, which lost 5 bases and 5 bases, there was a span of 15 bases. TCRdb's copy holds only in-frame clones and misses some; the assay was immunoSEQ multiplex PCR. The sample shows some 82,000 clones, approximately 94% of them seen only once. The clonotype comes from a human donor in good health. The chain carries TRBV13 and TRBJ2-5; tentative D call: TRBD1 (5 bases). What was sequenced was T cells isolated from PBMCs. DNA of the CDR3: TGTGCCAGCAGCCAGGGCCGGGTAGAGGAGACCCAGTACTTC. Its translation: CASSQGRVEETQYF.